Below, one T cell receptor (beta chain) is given with its context. The data stem from a study of blood T cell repertoires in COVID-19. The protocol was immunoSEQ multiplex PCR, while the TCRdb copy is restricted to in-frame clones and leaves out a portion. Here the sample spans about 370,000 clones, around 92% being singletons. V shed 6 bases and J shed 2 bases, with 13 bases lying between them. The CDR3 length is 14 residues. CDR1 and CDR2 (germline): MNHEY, SMNVEV (reference sequence). Seattle patients were enrolled while actively infected and followed longitudinally. Input material: peripheral blood. The sequence derives from a woman aged 30 to 39 with COVID-19, enrolled during active disease. This chain joins TRBV27 and TRBJ2-5; tentatively, D is TRBD2 (6 bases). The CDR3 DNA reads as TGTGCCAGCAGCCGCTGGGGGGTACAAGAGACCCAGTACTTC. This encodes CASSRWGVQETQYF.